Reported below is one TCR beta chain. Its target is unknown. Data came from immunoSEQ multiplex PCR; TCRdb stores just in-frame clones and leaves some out. Among more than 140,000 clones listed, more than 70% were seen once. The record originates from a study of T cell responses to AZD1222 COVID-19 vaccine. V was clipped by 0 bases and J by 5 bases, with 12 bases between them. There are 15 residues in the CDR3. Germline CDR1 and CDR2: SGHDT and YYEEEE. General study points: Close to half of spike-specific TCRs reportedly recognize unmutated variant regions. Spike-specific TCR repertoires showed rising breadth and depth after two AZD1222 doses. Across the whole spike, CD4 TCRs peaked at regions 160-218 and 743-854. Most donors were white British and more were female, and clonal diversity was possibly underestimated.

The TCR originated in an adult in good health. V is TRBV5-6 and J is TRBJ2-1, with D perhaps matching TRBD1 (5 bases). The sample consisted of peripheral blood, taken on day 0 of MenACWY control vaccination. CDR3 protein: CASSLVQVRDNEQFF. As DNA, the CDR3 is TGTGCCAGCAGCTTGGTACAGGTCAGGGACAATGAGCAGTTCTTC.